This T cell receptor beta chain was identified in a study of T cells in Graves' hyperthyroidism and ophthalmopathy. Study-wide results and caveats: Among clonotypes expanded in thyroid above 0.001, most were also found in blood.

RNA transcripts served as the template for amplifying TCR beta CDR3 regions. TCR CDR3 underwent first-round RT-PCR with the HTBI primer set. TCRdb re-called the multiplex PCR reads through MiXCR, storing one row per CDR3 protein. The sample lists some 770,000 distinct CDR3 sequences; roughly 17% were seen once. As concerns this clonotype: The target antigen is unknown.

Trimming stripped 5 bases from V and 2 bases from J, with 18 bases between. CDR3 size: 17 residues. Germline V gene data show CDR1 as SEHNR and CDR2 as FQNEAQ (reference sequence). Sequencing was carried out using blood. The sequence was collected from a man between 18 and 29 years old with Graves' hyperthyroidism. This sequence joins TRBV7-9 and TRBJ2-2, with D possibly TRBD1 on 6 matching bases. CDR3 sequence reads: CASSRYPGTNNTGELFF. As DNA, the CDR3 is TGTGCCAGCAGCCGTTACCCCGGGACAAACAACACCGGGGAGCTGTTTTTT.